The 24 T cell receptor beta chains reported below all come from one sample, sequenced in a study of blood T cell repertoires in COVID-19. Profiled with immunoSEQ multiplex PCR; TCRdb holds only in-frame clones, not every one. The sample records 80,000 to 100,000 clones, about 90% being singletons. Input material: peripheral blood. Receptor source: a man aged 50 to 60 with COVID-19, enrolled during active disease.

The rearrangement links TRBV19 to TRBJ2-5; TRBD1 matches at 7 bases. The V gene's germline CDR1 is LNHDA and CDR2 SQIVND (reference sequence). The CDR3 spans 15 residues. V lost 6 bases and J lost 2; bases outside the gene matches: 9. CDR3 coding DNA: TGTGCCAGTAGCCGGACAGGTCCAGGGCAAGAGACCCAGTACTTC. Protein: CASSRTGPGQETQYF.

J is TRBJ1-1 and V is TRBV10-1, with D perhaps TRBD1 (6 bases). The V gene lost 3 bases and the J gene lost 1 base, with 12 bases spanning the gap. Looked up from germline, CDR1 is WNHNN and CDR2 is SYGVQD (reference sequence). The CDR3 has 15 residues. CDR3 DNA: TGCGCCAGCAGTGAATATCGGACAGCGAACACTGAAGCTTTCTTT. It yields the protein CASSEYRTANTEAFF.

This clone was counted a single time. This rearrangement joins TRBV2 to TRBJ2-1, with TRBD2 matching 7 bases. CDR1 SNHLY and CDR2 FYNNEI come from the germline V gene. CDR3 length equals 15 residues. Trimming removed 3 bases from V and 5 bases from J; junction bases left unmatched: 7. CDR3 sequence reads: CASSDGSSGNNEQFF. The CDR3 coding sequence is TGTGCCAGCAGTGATGGGTCTAGCGGAAACAATGAGCAGTTCTTC.

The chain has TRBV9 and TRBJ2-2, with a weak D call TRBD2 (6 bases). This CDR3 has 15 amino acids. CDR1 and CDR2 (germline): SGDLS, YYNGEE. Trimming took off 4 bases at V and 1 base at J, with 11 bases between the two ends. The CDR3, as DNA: TGTGCCAGCAGCCCAGAGGAGGGGAACACCGGGGAGCTGTTTTTT. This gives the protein CASSPEEGNTGELFF.

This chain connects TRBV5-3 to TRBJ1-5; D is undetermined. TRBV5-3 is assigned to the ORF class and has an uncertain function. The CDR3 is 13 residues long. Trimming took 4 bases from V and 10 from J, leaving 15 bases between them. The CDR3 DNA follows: TGTGCCAGAAGCAGAGGGAGTTTCCGTCCCCAGCATTTT. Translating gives CARSRGSFRPQHF.

The CDR3 DNA follows: TGTGCCAGTAACCCGGGCAGGGGGCGAGAGACCCAGTACTTC. This gives the protein CASNPGRGRETQYF. The chain carries TRBV19 and TRBJ2-5; the match to TRBD1 covers 8 bases. After removal of 7 bases from V and 4 bases from J, the junction contained 8 bases not matched to a gene. Germline CDR1 reads LNHDA; CDR2 reads SQIVND (reference sequence). The CDR3 runs to 14 residues.

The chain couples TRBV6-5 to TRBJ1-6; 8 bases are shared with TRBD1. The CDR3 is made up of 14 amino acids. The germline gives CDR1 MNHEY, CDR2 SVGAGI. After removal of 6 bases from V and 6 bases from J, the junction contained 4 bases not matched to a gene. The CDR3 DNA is TGTGCCAGCAGCAGGACAGGGAGTAATTCACCCCTCCACTTT. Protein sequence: CASSRTGSNSPLHF.

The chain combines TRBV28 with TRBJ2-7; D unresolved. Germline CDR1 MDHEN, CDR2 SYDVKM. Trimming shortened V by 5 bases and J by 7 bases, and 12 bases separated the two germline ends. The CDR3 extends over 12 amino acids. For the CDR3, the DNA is TGTGCCAGCAGTCCCCCTCGTTTGGAGCAGTACTTC. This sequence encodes CASSPPRLEQYF. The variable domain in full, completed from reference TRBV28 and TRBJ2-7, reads DVKVTQSSRYLVKRTGEKVFLECVQDMDHENMFWYRQDPGLGLRLIYFSYDVKMKEKGDIPEGYSVSREKKERFSLILESASTNQTSMYLCASSPPRLEQYFGPGTRLTVT.

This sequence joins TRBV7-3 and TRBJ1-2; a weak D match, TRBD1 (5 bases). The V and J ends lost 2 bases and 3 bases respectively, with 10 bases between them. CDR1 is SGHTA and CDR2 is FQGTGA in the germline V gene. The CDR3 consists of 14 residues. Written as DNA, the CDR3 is TGTGCCAGCAGCTTACAGGGATCCGACTATGGCTACACCTTC. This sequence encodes CASSLQGSDYGYTF.

CDR3 nucleotides: TGTGCCAGCAGCTTAAGGAGCGGCGACACAGATACGCAGTATTTT. Translating gives CASSLRSGDTDTQYF. The chain uses TRBV11-3 and TRBJ2-3; D possibly corresponds to TRBD2 (5 bases). Germline V gives CDR1 SGHNT, CDR2 YENEEA. This CDR3 is built from 15 residues. V lost 2 bases and J 2 bases, leaving 11 bases between the germline ends.

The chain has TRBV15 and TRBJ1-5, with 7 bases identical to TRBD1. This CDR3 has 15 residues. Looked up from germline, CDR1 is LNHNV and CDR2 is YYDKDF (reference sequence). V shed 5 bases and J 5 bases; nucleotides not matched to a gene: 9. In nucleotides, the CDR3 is TGTGCCACCAGCTACACAGGGGCGGTGGATCAGCCCCAGCATTTT. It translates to CATSYTGAVDQPQHF. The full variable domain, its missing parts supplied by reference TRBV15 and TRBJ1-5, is DAMVIQNPRYQVTQFGKPVTLSCSQTLNHNVMYWYQQKSSQAPKLLFHYYDKDFNNEADTPDNFQSRRPNTSFCFLDIRSPGLGDTAMYLCATSYTGAVDQPQHFGDGTRLSIL.

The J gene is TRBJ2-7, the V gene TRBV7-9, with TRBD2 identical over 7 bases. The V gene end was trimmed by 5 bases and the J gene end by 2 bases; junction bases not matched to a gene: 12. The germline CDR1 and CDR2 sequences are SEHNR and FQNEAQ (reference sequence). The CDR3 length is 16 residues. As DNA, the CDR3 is TGTGCCAGCAGCCCCGCCCAGGCTAGCGGTCCCTACGAGCAGTACTTC. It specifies CASSPAQASGPYEQYF.

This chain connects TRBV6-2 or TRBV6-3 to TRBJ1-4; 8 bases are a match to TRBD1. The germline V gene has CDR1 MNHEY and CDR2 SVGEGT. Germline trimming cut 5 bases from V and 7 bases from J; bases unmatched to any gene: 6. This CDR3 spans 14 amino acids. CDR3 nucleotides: TGTGCCAGCAGTCTCACAGGGGGAGGTGAAAAACTGTTTTTT. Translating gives CASSLTGGGEKLFF.

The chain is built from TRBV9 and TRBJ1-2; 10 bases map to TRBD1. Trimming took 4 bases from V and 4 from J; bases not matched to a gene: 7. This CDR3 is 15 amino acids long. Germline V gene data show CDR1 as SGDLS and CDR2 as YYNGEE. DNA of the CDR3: TGTGCCAGCAGCCCCCGGACAGGGGGGACCTATGGCTACACCTTC. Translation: CASSPRTGGTYGYTF.

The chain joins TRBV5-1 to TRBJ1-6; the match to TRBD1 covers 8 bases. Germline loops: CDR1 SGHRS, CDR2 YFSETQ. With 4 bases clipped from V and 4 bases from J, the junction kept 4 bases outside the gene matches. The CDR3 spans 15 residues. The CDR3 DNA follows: TGCGCCAGCAGCACCCAGGGGGCTTATAATTCACCCCTCCACTTT. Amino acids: CASSTQGAYNSPLHF.

The CDR3 DNA is TGTGCCAGTAGTATAGCGGGGGTACCTAGCACAGATACGCAGTATTTT. Its protein product is CASSIAGVPSTDTQYF. The chain couples TRBV19 to TRBJ2-3, with D possibly being TRBD2 (6 bases). The CDR3 extends over 16 amino acids. V lost 1 base, J lost 0 bases, and 11 bases lay in between. Per the germline V gene, CDR1 is LNHDA and CDR2 is SQIVND (reference sequence).

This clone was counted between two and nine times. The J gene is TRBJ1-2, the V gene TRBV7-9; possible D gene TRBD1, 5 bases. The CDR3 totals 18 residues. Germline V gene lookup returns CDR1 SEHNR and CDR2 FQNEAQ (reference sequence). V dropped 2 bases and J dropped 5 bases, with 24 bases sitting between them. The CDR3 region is CASSLSGLGRGRPYGYTF. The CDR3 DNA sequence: TGTGCCAGCAGCTTAAGTGGACTGGGTCGGGGGAGGCCTTATGGCTACACCTTC.

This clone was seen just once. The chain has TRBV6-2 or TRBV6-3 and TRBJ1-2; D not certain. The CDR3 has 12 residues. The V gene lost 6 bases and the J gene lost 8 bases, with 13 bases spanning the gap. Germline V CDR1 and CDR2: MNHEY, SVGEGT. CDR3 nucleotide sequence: TGTGCCAGCAGCGCGGTGATGCTGGGCTACACCTTC. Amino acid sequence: CASSAVMLGYTF.

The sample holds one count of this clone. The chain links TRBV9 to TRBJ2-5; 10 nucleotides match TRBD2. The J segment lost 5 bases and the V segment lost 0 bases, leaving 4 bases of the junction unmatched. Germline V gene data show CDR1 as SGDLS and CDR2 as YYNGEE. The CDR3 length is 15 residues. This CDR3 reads CASSVEGTSVETQYF. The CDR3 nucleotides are TGTGCCAGCAGCGTAGAAGGGACTAGCGTGGAGACCCAGTACTTC.

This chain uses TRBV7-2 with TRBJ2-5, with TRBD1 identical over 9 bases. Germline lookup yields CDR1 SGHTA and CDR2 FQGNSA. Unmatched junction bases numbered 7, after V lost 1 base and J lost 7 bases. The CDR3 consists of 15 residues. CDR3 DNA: TGTGCCAGCAGCTTAGTGTGGACAGGGGCTCGGACCCAGTACTTC. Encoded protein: CASSLVWTGARTQYF.

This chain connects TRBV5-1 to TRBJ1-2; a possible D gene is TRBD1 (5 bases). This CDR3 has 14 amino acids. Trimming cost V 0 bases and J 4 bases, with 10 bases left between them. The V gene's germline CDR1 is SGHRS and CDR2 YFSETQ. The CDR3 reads CASSLAGQSYGYTF. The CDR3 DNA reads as TGCGCCAGCAGCTTGGCAGGGCAGTCCTATGGCTACACCTTC.

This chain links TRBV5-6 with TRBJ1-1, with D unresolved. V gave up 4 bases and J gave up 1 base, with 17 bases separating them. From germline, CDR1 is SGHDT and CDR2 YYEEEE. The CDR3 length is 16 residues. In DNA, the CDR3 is TGTGCCAGCAGCCAGCAGGTTGTCTTAAGGAACACTGAAGCTTTCTTT. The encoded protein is CASSQQVVLRNTEAFF. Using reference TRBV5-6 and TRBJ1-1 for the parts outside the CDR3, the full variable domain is DAGVTQSPTHLIKTRGQQVTLRCSPKSGHDTVSWYQQALGQGPQFIFQYYEEEERQRGNFPDRFSGHQFPNYSSELNVNALLLGDSALYLCASSQQVVLRNTEAFFGQGTRLTVV.

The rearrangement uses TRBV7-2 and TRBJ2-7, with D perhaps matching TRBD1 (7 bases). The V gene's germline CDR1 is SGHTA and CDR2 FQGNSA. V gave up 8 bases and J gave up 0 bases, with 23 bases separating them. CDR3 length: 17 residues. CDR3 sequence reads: CASGQAEGALYSYEQYF. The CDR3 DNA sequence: TGTGCCAGCGGTCAAGCGGAGGGGGCCCTTTACTCCTACGAGCAGTACTTC.

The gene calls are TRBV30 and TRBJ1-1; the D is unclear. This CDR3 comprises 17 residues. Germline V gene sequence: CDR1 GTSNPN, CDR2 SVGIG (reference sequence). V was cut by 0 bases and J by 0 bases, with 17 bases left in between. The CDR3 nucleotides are TGTGCCTGGAGTGTTGGAGAGGCTCGGACTGTGAACACTGAAGCTTTCTTT. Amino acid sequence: CAWSVGEARTVNTEAFF. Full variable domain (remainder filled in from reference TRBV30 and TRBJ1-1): SQTIHQWPATLVQPVGSPLSLECTVEGTSNPNLYWYRQAAGRGLQLLFYSVGIGQISSEVPQNLSASRPQDRQFILSSKKLLLSDSGFYLCAWSVGEARTVNTEAFFGQGTRLTVV.